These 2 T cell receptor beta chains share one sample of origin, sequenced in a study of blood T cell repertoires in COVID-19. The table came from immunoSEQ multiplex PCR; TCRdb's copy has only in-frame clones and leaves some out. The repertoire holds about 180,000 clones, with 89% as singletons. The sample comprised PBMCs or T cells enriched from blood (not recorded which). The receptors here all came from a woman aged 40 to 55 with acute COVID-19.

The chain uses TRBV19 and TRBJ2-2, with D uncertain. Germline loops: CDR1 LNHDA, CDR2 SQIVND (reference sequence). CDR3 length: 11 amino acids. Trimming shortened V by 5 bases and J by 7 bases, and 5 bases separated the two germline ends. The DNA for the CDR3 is TGTGCCAGTAGTTCCGGCGGGGAGCTGTTTTTT. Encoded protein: CASSSGGELFF.

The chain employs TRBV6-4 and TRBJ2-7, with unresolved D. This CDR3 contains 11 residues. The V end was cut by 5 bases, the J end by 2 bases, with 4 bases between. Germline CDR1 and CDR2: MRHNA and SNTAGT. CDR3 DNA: TGTGCCAGCAGTTCTACCTACGAGCAGTACTTC. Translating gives CASSSTYEQYF.